This T cell receptor (beta chain) was sequenced in a study of T cells in tuberculosis. Study context: In South Africa, adults with active tuberculosis were compared with IGRA-negative and latently infected IGRA-positive adolescents. Findings of the study overall: Selection depended on which cryopreserved specimens were available.

TCRdb's table, derived via immunoSEQ multiplex PCR, lists solely in-frame clones and lacks some. The sample has around 45,000 clones, roughly 94% seen once. Turning to this clone: Its antigen is as yet unknown.

Germline CDR1 and CDR2: MNHEY and SMNVEV (reference sequence). This CDR3 spans 15 amino acids. Trimming pared 5 bases from V and 0 bases from J, leaving 11 bases between. The receptor was isolated from a donor aged 10 to 29 with latent tuberculosis or without tuberculosis infection. Some clones in this sample may be carry-over from other donors' samples. The sample was PBMCs. The V and J genes are TRBV27 and TRBJ1-5; possibly TRBD1 for D (5 bases). Here the CDR3 DNA reads TGTGCCAGCAGTCCACGGACACCTAGCAATCAGCCCCAGCATTTT. Residues: CASSPRTPSNQPQHF.